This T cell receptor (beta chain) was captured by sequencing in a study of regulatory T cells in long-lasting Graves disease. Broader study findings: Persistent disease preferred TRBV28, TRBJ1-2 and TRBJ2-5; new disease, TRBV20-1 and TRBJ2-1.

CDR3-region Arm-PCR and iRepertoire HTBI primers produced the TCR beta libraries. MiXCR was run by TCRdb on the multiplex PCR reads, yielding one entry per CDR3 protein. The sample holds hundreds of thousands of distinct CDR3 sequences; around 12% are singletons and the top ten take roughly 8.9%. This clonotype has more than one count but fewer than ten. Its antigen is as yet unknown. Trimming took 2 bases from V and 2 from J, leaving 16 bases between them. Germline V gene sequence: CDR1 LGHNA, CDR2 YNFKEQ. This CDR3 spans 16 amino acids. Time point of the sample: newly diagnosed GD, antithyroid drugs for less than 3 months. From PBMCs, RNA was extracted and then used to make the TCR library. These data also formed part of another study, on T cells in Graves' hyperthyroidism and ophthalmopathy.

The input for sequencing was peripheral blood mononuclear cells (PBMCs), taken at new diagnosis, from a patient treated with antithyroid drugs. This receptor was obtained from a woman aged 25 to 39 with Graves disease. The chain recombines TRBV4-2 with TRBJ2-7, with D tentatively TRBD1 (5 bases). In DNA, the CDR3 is TGTGCCAGCAGCCAACCTGACAACGGACAAACCTACGAGCAGTACTTC. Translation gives CASSQPDNGQTYEQYF.